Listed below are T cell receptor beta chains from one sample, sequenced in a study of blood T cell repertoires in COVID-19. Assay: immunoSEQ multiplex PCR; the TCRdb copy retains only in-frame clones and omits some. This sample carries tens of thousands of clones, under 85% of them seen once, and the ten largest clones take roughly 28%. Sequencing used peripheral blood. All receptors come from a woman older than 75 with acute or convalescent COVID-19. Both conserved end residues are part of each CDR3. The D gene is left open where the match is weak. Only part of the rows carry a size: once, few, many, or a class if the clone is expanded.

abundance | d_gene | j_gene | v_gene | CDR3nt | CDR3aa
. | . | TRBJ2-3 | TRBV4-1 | TGCGCCAGCAGCCATGGCCAGGGGAGGGCAGATACGCAGTATTTT | CASSHGQGRADTQYF
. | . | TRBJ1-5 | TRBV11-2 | TGTGCCAGCAGCCGTCCTGGGGCCAATCAGCCCCAGCATTTT | CASSRPGANQPQHF
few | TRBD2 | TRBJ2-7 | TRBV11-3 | TGTGCCAGCAGCTTAGATGCGCGCGGCGGGAGTTTCTACGAGCAGTACTTC | CASSLDARGGSFYEQYF
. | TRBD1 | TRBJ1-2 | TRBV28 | TGTGCCAGCAGTTTTTCCGGAGGGGGCGGTTATGGCTACACCTTC | CASSFSGGGGYGYTF
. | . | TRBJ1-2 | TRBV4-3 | TGCGCCAGCAGCCAAGATCGAGGGTTGGAGTATGGCTACACCTTC | CASSQDRGLEYGYTF
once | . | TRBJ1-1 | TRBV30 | TGTGCCTGGAACTCCGACAGTTACACTGAAGCTTTCTTT | CAWNSDSYTEAFF
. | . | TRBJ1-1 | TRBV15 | TGTGCCACCAGTAAGCTCCAGGGTTTCACTGAAGCTTTCTTT | CATSKLQGFTEAFF
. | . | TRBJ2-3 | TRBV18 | TGTGCCAGCTCACCACTCAGCGGAGGCCTCACAGATACGCAGTATTTT | CASSPLSGGLTDTQYF
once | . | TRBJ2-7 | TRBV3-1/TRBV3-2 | TGTGCCAGCAGCCCAAGAGGGCTCTCCTACGAGCAGTACTTC | CASSPRGLSYEQYF
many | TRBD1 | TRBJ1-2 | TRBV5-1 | TGCGCCAGCAGCAGGGACAGGGTGGAGAATGGCTACACCTTC | CASSRDRVENGYTF
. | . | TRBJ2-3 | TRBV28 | TGTGCCAGCAGTTTACCGAGCACAGATACGCAGTATTTT | CASSLPSTDTQYF
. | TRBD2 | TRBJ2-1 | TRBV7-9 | TGTGCCAGCAGCTTAGTCGCGGGAGGGTACAATGAGCAGTTCTTC | CASSLVAGGYNEQFF
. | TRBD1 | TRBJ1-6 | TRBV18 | TGTGCCAGCTCACCACGCGACAGGGGAGGGTCCTATAATTCACCCCTCCACTTT | CASSPRDRGGSYNSPLHF
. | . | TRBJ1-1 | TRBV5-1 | TGCGCCAGCAGCTTGGACAGCACAAACACTGAAGCTTTCTTT | CASSLDSTNTEAFF
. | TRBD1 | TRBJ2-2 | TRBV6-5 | TGTGCCAGCAGTTACCGGACAGGGGGTACCGGGGAGCTGTTTTTT | CASSYRTGGTGELFF
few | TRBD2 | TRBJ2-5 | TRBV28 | TGTGCCAGCAGTTCCCTAGCGGGAGGAGGAGAGACCCAGTACTTC | CASSSLAGGGETQYF
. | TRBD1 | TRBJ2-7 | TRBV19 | TGTGCCTCGATGGGACAGGGGCTGGGCGAGCAGTACTTC | CASMGQGLGEQYF
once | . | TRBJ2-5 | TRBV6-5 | TGTGCCAGCAGTCTAAGGCGGGAGACCCAGTACTTC | CASSLRRETQYF
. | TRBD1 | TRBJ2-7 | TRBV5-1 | TGCGCCAGCAGCTTGCAGGGGACAGTTTCCTACGAGCAGTACTTC | CASSLQGTVSYEQYF
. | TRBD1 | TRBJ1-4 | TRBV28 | TGTGCCAGCAGTAAGTCTCTCCGACAGGGCGGTGAAAAACTGTTTTTT | CASSKSLRQGGEKLFF
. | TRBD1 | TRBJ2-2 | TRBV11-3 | TGTGCCAGCTCCACAAGACAGGGGGGGAACACCGGGGAGCTGTTTTTT | CASSTRQGGNTGELFF
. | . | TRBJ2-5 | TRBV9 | TGTGCCAGCAGCGTAGATATACAGCAAGAGACCCAGTACTTC | CASSVDIQQETQYF
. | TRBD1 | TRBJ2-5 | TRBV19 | TGTGCCAGTAGTATAGACGGACAGGGAACCGAGACCCAGTACTTC | CASSIDGQGTETQYF
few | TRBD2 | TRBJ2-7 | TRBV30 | TGTGCCTGGAGTTTAGCGGGACTCGACGAGCAGTACTTC | CAWSLAGLDEQYF
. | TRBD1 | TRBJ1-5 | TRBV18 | TGTGCCAGCTCACCAGGGACAGGGGCGGATCAGCCCCAGCATTTT | CASSPGTGADQPQHF
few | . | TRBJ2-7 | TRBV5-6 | TGTGCCAGCAGCCCCTCCGGACAGCTCCCGCGCGAGCAGTACTTC | CASSPSGQLPREQYF
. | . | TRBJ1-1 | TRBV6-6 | TGTGCCAGCAGTTACTTTCGGGGGGGCTACACTGAAGCTTTCTTT | CASSYFRGGYTEAFF
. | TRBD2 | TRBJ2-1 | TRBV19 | TGTGCCAGTAGTCCTTGGACTAGCGGGAGGGATAGCCGTGAGCAGTTCTTC | CASSPWTSGRDSREQFF
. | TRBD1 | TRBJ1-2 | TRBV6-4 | TGTGCCAGCAGCGTCTTTCCGGGACAGTCTAACTATGGCTACACCTTC | CASSVFPGQSNYGYTF
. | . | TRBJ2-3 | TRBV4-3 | TGCGCCAGCAGCCACGGGGGACAGAGCACAGATACGCAGTATTTT | CASSHGGQSTDTQYF
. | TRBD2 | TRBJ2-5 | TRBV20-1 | TGCAGTGCTAGTAGCGGGCAAGAGACCCAGTACTTC | CSASSGQETQYF
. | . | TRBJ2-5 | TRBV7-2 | TGTGCCAGCAGCTTAGGAGAGTTAGTCGGGGGAGAGACCCAGTACTTC | CASSLGELVGGETQYF
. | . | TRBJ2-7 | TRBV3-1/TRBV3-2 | TGTGCCAGCAGCCAAGCAGTTCTGGACGAGCAGTACTTC | CASSQAVLDEQYF
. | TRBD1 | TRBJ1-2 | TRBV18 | TGTGCCAGCTCAGTTACAGGGGACCTCCCGGTGTTC | CASSVTGDLPVF
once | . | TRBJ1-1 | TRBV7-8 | TGTGCCAGCAGCTTAGTCGGCAGGGTAGTTACTGAAGCTTTCTTT | CASSLVGRVVTEAFF
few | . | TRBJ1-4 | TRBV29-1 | TGCAGCGTTGAAGGCAGGGGTAATGAAAAACTGTTTTTT | CSVEGRGNEKLFF
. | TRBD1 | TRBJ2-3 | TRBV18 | TGTGCCAGCTCCCCCGCAGGGGGCGGGGTGATAGATACGCAGTATTTT | CASSPAGGGVIDTQYF
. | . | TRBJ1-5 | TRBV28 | TGTGCCAGCAGTTTGGGTTCGGGGGGCTCGCGGCAGCCCCAGCATTTT | CASSLGSGGSRQPQHF
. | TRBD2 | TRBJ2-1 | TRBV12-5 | TGTGCTAGTGGTCCCGGGACTAGGAACTACAATGAGCAGTTCTTC | CASGPGTRNYNEQFF
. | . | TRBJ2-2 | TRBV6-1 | TGTGCCAGCAGTGACACAAGCCGGAGAAACACCGGGGAGCTGTTTTTT | CASSDTSRRNTGELFF
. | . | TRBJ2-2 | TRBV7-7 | TGTGCCAGCAGCCCCCGATTAGTCGGGACCGGGGAGCTGTTTTTT | CASSPRLVGTGELFF
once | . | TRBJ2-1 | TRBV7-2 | TGTGCCAGCAGCCCATGGGGGGTTAGCTCCTACAATGAGCAGTTCTTC | CASSPWGVSSYNEQFF
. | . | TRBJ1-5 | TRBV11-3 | TGTGCCAGCAGCTCGCCCGACATTAGCGGTCAGCCCCAGCATTTT | CASSSPDISGQPQHF
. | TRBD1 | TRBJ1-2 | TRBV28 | TGTGCCAGCAGTTTTAGCAGGGGGATCGGAGGCTACACCTTC | CASSFSRGIGGYTF
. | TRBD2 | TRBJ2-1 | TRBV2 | TGTGCCAGGCTCTCTTCCGGGGGCGCGGGGGGTGAGCAGTTCTTC | CARLSSGGAGGEQFF
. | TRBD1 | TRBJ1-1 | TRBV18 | TGTGCCAGCTCACCTTCGGACAGGGGGCCCACTGAAGCTTTCTTT | CASSPSDRGPTEAFF
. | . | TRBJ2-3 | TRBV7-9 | TGTGCCAGCAGCCCCCGGGTCGGGGGAGTGCCGACAGATACGCAGTATTTT | CASSPRVGGVPTDTQYF
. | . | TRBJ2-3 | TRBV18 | TGTGCCAGCTCACCAGCGCGGAACACAGATACGCAGTATTTT | CASSPARNTDTQYF
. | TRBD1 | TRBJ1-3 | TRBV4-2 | TGTGCCAGCAGCCAAGGTGTTAGGGACAGGGCCTTGGACACCATATATTTT | CASSQGVRDRALDTIYF
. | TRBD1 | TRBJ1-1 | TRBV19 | TGTGCCAGTAGTACAGGGGGCTGGGCTGAAGCTTTCTTT | CASSTGGWAEAFF
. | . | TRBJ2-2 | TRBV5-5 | TGTGCCAGCAGCTTGGTGGCAGGGGTGTACACCGGGGAGCTGTTTTTT | CASSLVAGVYTGELFF
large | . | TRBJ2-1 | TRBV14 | TGTGCCAGCAGCCAAGATCGGGGAAAGCAGTTCTTC | CASSQDRGKQFF
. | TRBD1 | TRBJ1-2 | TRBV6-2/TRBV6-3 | TGTGCCAGCAGCGGGACAGTCTATGGCTACACCTTC | CASSGTVYGYTF
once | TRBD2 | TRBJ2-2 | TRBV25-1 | TGTGCCAGCAGTCCTTGGGGGGGAGCGGGGGAGCTGTTTTTT | CASSPWGGAGELFF
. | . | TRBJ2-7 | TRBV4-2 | TGTGCCAGCAGCCAAGATTTCGGTGGGAGACGGTCCTACGAGCAGTACTTC | CASSQDFGGRRSYEQYF
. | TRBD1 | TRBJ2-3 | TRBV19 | TGTGCCAGCGGACAGGGGGCATTCACAGATACGCAGTATTTT | CASGQGAFTDTQYF
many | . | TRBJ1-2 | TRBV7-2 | TGTGCCAGCAGCCCTATATCCAGGGGTAGCTATGGCTACACCTTC | CASSPISRGSYGYTF